The 7 T cell receptor beta chains listed next were all sequenced from one sample in a study of CD8 T cells in ankylosing spondylitis. Study conclusions and caveats: Seemingly distinctive of ankylosing spondylitis blood was a TCR beta motif formed by eight highly homologous variants.

Their specific antigens are unknown. TCRdb re-derived calls from the 5' RACE reads in MiXCR, one entry per CDR3 protein. The sample shows about 340,000 distinct CDR3 sequences, 6.5% to 10% of them seen only once. The specimen was blood, either unsorted or a sorted T cell fraction (not recorded which). The receptors derive from a male donor with ankylosing spondylitis.

The V call is TRBV18, the J call TRBJ1-1; TRBD1 aligns across 9 bases. J was trimmed by 0 bases and V by 5 bases; bases with no gene match: 4. Germline V gene lookup returns CDR1 KGHSH and CDR2 LQKENI. The CDR3 has 15 amino acids. The CDR3, as DNA: TGTGCCAGCTCAAGGACAGGGGACATGAACACTGAAGCTTTCTTT. This encodes CASSRTGDMNTEAFF.

Concerning this clonotype: The germline gene is not matched at one end of the junction; a read error may be the cause. The rearrangement uses TRBV12-3 or TRBV12-4 and TRBJ2-1; 8 positions match TRBD1. The CDR3 has 12 amino acids. CDR3 amino acids: CASTRGTGQKVF. CDR3 in DNA: TGTGCCAGCACTAGGGGGACAGGACAGAAGGTCTTC.

This clonotype was seen more than once but under ten times. The chain is built from TRBV29-1 and TRBJ2-3; D remains ambiguous. V lost 4 bases, J lost 0 bases, and 17 bases lay in between. Germline V gene lookup returns CDR1 SQVTM and CDR2 ANQGSEA. The CDR3 runs 16 residues. In DNA, the CDR3 is TGCAGCGTTGCTGGGGAAGAGTACTCTAGCACAGATACGCAGTATTTT. Its protein is CSVAGEEYSSTDTQYF.

This clonotype was detected a few times. V usage is TRBV20-1 and J usage is TRBJ2-1; 7 bases are a match to TRBD2. The CDR3 contains 17 residues. After removal of 0 bases from V and 0 bases from J, the junction contained 8 bases not matched to a gene. Germline CDR1 and CDR2: DFQATT and SNEGSKA (reference sequence). CDR3: CSAREKILASSYNEQFF. The CDR3 nucleotides read TGCAGTGCTAGAGAAAAAATACTAGCGAGCTCCTACAATGAGCAGTTCTTC.

The chain employs TRBV28 and TRBJ1-4, with a weak D call TRBD1 (5 bases). The CDR3 runs to 15 residues. Germline CDR1 is MDHEN and CDR2 is SYDVKM. Trimming removed 4 bases from V and 7 bases from J, with 16 bases in between. CDR3 in amino acids: CASSSPAGGTEKLFF. The CDR3 DNA reads TGTGCCAGCAGTTCCCCGGCCGGGGGAACTGAAAAACTGTTTTTT.

In this sample, this clonotype turned up many times. Sequence at one end of the junction differs from germline and may be a read error. The chain has TRBV9 and TRBJ2-3; 7 bases are shared with TRBD1. Germline V gene lookup returns CDR1 SGDLS and CDR2 YYNGEE. This CDR3 comprises 16 residues. The CDR3 region has the DNA TGTGCCAGCAGCCCTAGGGGTGACAGGGTCACAGATAAGCAGTATTTT. This gives the protein CASSPRGDRVTDKQYF.

This clonotype has just a few counts. This sequence joins TRBV19 and TRBJ2-7; 8 nucleotides match TRBD1. V trimming: 5 bases; J trimming: 3 bases; junction bases outside the gene matches: 6. CDR1 LNHDA and CDR2 SQIVND come from the germline V gene (reference sequence). This CDR3 has 14 residues. CDR3 loop: CASSPRQGRYEQYF. For the CDR3, the DNA is TGTGCCAGTAGTCCTCGACAGGGGCGCTACGAGCAGTACTTC.